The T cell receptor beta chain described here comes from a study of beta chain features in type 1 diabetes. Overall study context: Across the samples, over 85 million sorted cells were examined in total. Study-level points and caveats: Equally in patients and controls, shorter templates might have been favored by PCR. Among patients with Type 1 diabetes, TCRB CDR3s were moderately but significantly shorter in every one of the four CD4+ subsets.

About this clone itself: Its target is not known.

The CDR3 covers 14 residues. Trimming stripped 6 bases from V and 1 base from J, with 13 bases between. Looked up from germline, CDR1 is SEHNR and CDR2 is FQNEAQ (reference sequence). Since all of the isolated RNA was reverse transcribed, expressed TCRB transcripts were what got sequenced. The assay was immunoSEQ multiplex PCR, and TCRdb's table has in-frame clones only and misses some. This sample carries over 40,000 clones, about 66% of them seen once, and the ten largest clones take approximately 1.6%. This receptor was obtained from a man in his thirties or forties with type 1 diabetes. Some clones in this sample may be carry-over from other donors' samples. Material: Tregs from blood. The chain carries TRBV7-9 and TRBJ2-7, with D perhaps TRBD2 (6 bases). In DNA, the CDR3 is TGTGCCAGCAGTTCCTCCCGGGAGTCCTACGAGCAGTACTTC. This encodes CASSSSRESYEQYF.